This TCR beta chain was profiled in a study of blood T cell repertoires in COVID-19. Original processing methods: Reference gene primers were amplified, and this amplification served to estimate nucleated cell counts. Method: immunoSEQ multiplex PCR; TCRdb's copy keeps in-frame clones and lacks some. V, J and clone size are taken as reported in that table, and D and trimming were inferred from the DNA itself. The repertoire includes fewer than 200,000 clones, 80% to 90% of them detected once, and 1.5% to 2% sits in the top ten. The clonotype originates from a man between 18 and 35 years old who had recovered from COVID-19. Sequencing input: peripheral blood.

CDR3 in amino acids: CASSRGLNEKLFF. In nucleotides, the CDR3 is TGTGCCAGCAGCCGGGGCCTTAATGAAAAACTGTTTTTT. The rearrangement joins TRBV14 to TRBJ1-4, with D possibly matching TRBD1 (5 bases). The germline V gene has CDR1 SGHDN and CDR2 FVKESK. V dropped 4 bases and J dropped 4 bases, with 7 bases sitting between them. The CDR3 totals 13 residues.